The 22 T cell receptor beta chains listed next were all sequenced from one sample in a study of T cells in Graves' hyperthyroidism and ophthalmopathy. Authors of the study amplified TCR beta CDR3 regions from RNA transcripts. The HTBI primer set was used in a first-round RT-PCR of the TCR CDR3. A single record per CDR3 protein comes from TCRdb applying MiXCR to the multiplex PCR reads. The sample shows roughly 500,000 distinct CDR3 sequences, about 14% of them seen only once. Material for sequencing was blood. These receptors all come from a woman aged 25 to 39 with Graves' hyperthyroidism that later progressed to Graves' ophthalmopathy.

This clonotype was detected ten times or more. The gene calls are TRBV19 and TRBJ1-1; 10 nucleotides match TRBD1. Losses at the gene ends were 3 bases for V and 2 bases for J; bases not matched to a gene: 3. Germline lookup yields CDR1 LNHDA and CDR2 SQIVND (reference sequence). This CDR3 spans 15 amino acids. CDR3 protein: CASSIRDRGNTEAFF. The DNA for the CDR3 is TGTGCCAGTAGTATCCGGGACAGGGGTAACACTGAAGCTTTCTTT.

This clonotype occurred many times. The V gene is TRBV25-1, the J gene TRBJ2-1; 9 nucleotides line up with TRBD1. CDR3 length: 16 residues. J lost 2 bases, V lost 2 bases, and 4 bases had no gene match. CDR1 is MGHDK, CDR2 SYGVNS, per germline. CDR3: CASSERGQGPYNEQFF. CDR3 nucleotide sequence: TGTGCCAGCAGTGAACGGGGACAGGGACCCTACAATGAGCAGTTCTTC.

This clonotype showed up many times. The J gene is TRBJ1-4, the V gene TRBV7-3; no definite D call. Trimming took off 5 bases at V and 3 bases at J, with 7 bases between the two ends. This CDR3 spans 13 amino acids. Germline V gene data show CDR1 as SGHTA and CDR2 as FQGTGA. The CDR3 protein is CASSMSPNEKLFF. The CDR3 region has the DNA TGTGCCAGCAGCATGAGTCCTAATGAAAAACTGTTTTTT. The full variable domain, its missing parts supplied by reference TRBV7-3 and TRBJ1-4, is GAGVSQTPSNKVTEKGKYVELRCDPISGHTALYWYRQSLGQGPEFLIYFQGTGAADDSGLPNDRFFAVRPEGSVSTLKIQRTERGDSAVYLCASSMSPNEKLFFGSGTQLSVL.

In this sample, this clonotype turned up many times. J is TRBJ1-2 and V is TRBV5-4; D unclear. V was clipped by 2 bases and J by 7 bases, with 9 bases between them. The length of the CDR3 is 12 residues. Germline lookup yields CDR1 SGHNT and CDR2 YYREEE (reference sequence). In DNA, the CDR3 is TGTGCCAGCAGCTTATCCCGTAGTGGCTACACCTTC. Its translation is CASSLSRSGYTF.

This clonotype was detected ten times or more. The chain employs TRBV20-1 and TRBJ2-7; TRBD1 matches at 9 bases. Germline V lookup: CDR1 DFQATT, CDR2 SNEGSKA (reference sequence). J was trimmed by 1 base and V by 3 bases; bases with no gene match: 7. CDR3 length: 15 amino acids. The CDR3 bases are TGCAGTGCTAGGGCGGACAGGGGAGAGTCCTACGAGCAGTACTTC. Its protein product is CSARADRGESYEQYF.

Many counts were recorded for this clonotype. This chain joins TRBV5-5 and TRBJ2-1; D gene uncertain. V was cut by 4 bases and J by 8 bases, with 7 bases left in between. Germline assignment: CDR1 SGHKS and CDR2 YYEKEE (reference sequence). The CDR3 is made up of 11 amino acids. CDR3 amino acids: CASSAQYEQFF. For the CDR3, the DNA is TGTGCCAGCAGCGCGCAATATGAGCAGTTCTTC. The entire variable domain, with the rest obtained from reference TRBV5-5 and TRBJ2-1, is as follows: DAGVTQSPTHLIKTRGQQVTLRCSPISGHKSVSWYQQVLGQGPQFIFQYYEKEERGRGNFPDRFSARQFPNYSSELNVNALLLGDSALYLCASSAQYEQFFGPGTRLTVL.

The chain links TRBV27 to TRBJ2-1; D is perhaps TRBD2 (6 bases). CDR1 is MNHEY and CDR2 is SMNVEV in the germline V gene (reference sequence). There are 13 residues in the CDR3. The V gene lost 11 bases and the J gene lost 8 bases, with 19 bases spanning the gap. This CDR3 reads CAARQAGGDEQFF. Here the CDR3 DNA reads TGTGCCGCCCGACAAGCCGGCGGGGATGAGCAGTTCTTC.

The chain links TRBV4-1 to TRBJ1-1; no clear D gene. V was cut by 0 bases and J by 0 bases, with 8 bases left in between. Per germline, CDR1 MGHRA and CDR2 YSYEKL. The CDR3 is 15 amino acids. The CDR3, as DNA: TGCGCCAGCAGCCAAGAAACACAGCTGAACACTGAAGCTTTCTTT. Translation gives CASSQETQLNTEAFF.

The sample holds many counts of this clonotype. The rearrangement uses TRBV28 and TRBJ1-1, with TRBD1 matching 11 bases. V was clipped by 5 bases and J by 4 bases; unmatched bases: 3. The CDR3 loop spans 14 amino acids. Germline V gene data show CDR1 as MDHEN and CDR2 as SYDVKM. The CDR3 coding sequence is TGTGCCAGCAGTAAGGGACAGGGGGGCACTGAAGCTTTCTTT. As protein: CASSKGQGGTEAFF.

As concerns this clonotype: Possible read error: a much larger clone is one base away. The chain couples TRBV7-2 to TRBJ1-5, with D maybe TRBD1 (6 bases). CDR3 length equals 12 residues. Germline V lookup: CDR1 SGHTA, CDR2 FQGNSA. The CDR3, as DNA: TGTGCCAGCAGGGAGGGGGGTCAGCCCCGGCATTTT. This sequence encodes CASREGGQPRHF.

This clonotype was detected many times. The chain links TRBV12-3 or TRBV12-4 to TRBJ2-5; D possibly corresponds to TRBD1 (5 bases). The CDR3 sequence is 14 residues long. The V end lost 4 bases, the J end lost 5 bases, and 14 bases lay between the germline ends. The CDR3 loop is CASSWERGGETQYF. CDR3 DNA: TGTGCCAGCAGTTGGGAAAGGGGTGGGGAGACCCAGTACTTC.

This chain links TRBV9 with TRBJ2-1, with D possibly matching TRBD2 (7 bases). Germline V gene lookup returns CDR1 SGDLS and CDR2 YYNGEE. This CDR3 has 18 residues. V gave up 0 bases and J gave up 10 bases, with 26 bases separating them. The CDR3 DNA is TGTGCCAGCAGCGTAGGTTCTTTTGGGGGGGGGGCAGTACGGGAGCAGTTCTTC. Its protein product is CASSVGSFGGGAVREQFF. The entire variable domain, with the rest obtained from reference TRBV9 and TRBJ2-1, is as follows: DSGVTQTPKHLITATGQRVTLRCSPRSGDLSVYWYQQSLDQGLQFLIQYYNGEERAKGNILERFSAQQFPDLHSELNLSSLELGDSALYFCASSVGSFGGGAVREQFFGPGTRLTVL.

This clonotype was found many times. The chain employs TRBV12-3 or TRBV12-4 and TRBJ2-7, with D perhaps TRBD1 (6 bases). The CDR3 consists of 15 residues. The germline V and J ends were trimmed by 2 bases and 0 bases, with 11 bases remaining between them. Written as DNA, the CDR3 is TGTGCCAGCAGTTTAAAGGCAGGGGCCTCCTACGAGCAGTACTTC. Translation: CASSLKAGASYEQYF.

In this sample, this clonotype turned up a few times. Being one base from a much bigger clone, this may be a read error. The CDR3 region is CASSLLQGLMNTESFF. CDR3 in DNA: TGTGCCAGCAGCTTATTACAGGGCCTGATGAACACTGAATCTTTCTTT. This chain links TRBV7-3 with TRBJ1-1; D possibly corresponds to TRBD1 (6 bases). CDR1 is SGHTA and CDR2 is FQGTGA in the germline V gene. This CDR3 spans 16 amino acids. Full variable domain (missing parts from reference TRBV7-3 and TRBJ1-1): GAGVSQTPSNKVTEKGKYVELRCDPISGHTALYWYRQSLGQGPEFLIYFQGTGAADDSGLPNDRFFAVRPEGSVSTLKIQRTERGDSAVYLCASSLLQGLMNTESFFGQGTRLTVV.

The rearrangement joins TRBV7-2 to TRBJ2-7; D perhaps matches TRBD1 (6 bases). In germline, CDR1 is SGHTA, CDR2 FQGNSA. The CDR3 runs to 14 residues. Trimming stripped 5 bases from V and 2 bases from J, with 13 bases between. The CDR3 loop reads CASSMTGGPYEQYF. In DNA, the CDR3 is TGTGCCAGCAGCATGACAGGAGGTCCCTACGAGCAGTACTTC.

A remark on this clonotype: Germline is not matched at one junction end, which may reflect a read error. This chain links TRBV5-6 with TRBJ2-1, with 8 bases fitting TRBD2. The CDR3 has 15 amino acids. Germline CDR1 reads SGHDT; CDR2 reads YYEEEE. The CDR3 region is CAISREGVPYNEQFF. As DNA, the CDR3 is TGTGCCATCAGCCGGGAGGGCGTCCCCTACAATGAGCAGTTCTTC. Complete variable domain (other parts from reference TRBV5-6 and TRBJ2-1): DAGVTQSPTHLIKTRGQQVTLRCSPKSGHDTVSWYQQALGQGPQFIFQYYEEEERQRGNFPDRFSGHQFPNYSSELNVNALLLGDSALYLCAISREGVPYNEQFFGPGTRLTVL.

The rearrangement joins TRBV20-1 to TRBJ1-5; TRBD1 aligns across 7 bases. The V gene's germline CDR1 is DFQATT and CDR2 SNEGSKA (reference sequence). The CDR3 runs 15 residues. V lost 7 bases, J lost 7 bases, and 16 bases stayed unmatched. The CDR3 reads CSGGGGRGSRQPQHF. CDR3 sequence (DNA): TGCAGTGGCGGGGGGGGCAGGGGGTCGCGACAGCCCCAGCATTTT.

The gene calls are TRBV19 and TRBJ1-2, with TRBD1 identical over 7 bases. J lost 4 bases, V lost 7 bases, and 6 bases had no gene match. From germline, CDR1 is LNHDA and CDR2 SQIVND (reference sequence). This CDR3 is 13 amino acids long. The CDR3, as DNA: TGTGCCAGTATCCCCCCAGGGGGCTATGGCTACACCTTC. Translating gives CASIPPGGYGYTF.

CDR3 nucleotides: TGTGCCAGCATTAGGGTAGCGGGAGGGCCCTACAATGAGCAGTTCTTC. Translating it yields CASIRVAGGPYNEQFF. The rearrangement uses TRBV6-1 and TRBJ2-1; 11 nucleotides match TRBD2. Germline CDR1 and CDR2: MNHNS and SASEGT. CDR3 length: 16 amino acids. J gave up 2 bases and V 7 bases, and 7 bases lay outside the gene matches.

The CDR3 DNA is TGTGCCAGCTCACCAAATACAGGGGCTAATCAGCCCCAGCATTTT. This encodes CASSPNTGANQPQHF. The chain joins TRBV18 to TRBJ1-5, with 7 nucleotides matching TRBD1. Germline CDR1 is KGHSH and CDR2 is LQKENI. The CDR3 runs 15 residues. The trim removed 2 bases at V and 4 bases at J, leaving 5 bases unmatched.

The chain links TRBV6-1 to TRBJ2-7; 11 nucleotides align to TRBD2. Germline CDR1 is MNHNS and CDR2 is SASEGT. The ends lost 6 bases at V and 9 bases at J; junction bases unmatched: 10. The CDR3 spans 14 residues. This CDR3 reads CASRTVGTSGVQYF. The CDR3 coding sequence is TGTGCCAGCAGAACGGTGGGGACTAGCGGTGTGCAGTACTTC.

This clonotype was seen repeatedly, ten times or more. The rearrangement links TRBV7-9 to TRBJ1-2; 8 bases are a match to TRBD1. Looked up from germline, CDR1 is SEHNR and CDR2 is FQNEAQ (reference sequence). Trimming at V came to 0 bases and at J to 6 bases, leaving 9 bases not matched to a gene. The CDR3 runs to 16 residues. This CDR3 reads CASSLAWATGDNGYTF. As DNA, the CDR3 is TGTGCCAGCAGCTTAGCGTGGGCGACAGGGGATAATGGCTACACCTTC.